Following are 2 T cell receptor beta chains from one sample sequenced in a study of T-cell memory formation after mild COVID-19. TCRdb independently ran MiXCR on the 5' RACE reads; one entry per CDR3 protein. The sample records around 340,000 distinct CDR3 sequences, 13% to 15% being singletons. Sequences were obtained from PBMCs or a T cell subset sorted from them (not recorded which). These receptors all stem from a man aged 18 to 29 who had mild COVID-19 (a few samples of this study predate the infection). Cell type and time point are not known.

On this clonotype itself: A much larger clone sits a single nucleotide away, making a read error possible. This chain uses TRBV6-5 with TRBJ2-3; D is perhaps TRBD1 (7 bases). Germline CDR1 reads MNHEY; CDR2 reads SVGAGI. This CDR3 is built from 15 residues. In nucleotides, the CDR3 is TGTGCCAGCACTTGGACAGGAGGGAGCACAGATAAGCAGTATTTT. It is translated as CASTWTGGSTDKQYF.

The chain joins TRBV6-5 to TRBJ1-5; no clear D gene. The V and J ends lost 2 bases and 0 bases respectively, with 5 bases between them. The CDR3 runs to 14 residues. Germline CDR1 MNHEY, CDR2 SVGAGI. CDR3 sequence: CASSYLSSNQPQHF. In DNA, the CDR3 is TGTGCCAGCAGTTACCTCAGTAGCAATCAGCCCCAGCATTTT.